Listed below are T cell receptor beta chains from one sample, sequenced in a study of regulatory T cells in long-lasting Graves disease. TCRdb recomputed calls from the multiplex PCR reads with MiXCR, one row per CDR3 protein. The table includes around 250,000 distinct CDR3 sequences, just over 20% detected once. The sample consisted of peripheral blood mononuclear cells (PBMCs), taken at new diagnosis, from a patient treated with antithyroid drugs. These receptors were taken from a female donor with Graves disease. Both conserved end residues are trimmed from each CDR3. The D gene is left open where the match is weak.

D: .; V: TRBV7-2; CDR3: ASSRGTDEKLF
D: .; V: TRBV7-2; CDR3: ASSPGVGEQF
D: TRBD2; V: TRBV11-2; CDR3: ASSLIAGTNEQF
D: .; V: TRBV12-3/TRBV12-4; CDR3: ASSLLGGDYEQY
D: .; V: TRBV7-6; CDR3: ASSGKSYGYT
D: TRBD1; V: TRBV10-3; CDR3: AISERQGVTDTQY
D: .; V: TRBV2; CDR3: ASSDEGWGGETQY
D: .; V: TRBV3-1; CDR3: ASSQDPRTDYGYT
D: .; V: TRBV7-3; CDR3: ASSLTTPNEQF
D: .; V: TRBV5-6; CDR3: ASSLAGGAETDTQY
D: .; V: TRBV6-2/TRBV6-3; CDR3: ASSYFWDKEPYEQY
D: .; V: TRBV30; CDR3: AWTTTDTQY
D: TRBD1; V: TRBV7-2; CDR3: ASSSTTGTGSETQY
D: .; V: TRBV2; CDR3: ASRTLGGDTQY
D: .; V: TRBV10-3; CDR3: AISGRQNTGELF
D: .; V: TRBV29-1; CDR3: SLYTPGDTQY